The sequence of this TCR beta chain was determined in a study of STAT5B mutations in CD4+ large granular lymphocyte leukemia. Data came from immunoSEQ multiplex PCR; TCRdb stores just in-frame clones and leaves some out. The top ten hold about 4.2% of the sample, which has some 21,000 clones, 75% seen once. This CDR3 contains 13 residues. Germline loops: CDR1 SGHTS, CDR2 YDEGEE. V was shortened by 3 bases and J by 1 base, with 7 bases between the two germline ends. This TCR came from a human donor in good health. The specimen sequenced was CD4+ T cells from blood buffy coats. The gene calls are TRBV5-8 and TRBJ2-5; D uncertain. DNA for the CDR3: TGTGCCAGCAGCTATACCCTCCAAGAGACCCAGTACTTC. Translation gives CASSYTLQETQYF.